What follows is one TCR beta chain and its context. This specimen comes from a study of blood T cell repertoires in COVID-19. Study-wide background: Whether acute or convalescent, the COVID-19 samples came from the United States, Italy and Spain. The analysed material was cDNA or gDNA that came from T cells, B-cell-depleted T cells, or PBMCs.

Authors' processing steps: Amplified reference gene primers provided the basis for estimating nucleated cell counts. Sequenced by immunoSEQ multiplex PCR; TCRdb stores in-frame clones only, minus some. Clonal size and the V and J genes are those of that table, whereas D and trimming came from the DNA. In the table there are some 140,000 clones, roughly 78% of which are singletons. The germline V gene encodes CDR1 MNHEY and CDR2 SMNVEV (reference sequence). V gave up 5 bases and J gave up 7 bases; unmatched junction bases: 7. The CDR3 length is 14 residues. The rearrangement joins TRBV27 to TRBJ1-4; 7 bases match TRBD1. The specimen sequenced was peripheral blood. The TCR comes from a man aged 60 to 69 with acute or convalescent COVID-19. For the CDR3, the DNA is TGTGCCAGCAGTCACACAACAGGGGTTGAAAAACTGTTTTTT. Its translation: CASSHTTGVEKLFF.